This T cell receptor beta chain comes out of a study of blood T cells in healthy people across ages. There are 13 residues in the CDR3. CDR1 is SQVTM and CDR2 is ANQGSEA in the germline V gene. Trimming removed 3 bases from V and 3 bases from J; junction bases left unmatched: 5. General observations from the study: Significant beta diversity loss was already apparent by age around 36, declining roughly linearly.

Concerning this clonotype: The antigen is undetermined.

Extraction of total RNA produced a minimum of 6 micrograms from each sample. A second PCR, run for about 6 to 12 cycles, used a sample-barcoded 5' primer plus a J-beta primer mix. There were at least 2.5 million CDR3-containing paired-end reads obtained from each sample. TCRdb re-called the 5' RACE reads through MiXCR, storing one row per CDR3 protein. The sample carries around 800,000 distinct CDR3 sequences, around 25% recorded once. These data were likewise used in another study, on T cells of mothers and their children.

This clonotype was obtained from a boy between 10 and 17 years old in good health. Sequencing was performed on blood. The chain employs TRBV29-1 and TRBJ2-7, with 7 bases fitting TRBD1. The DNA for the CDR3 is TGCAGCGTTGAGGACAGGAGAAACTACGAGCAGTACTTC. Protein: CSVEDRRNYEQYF.